Below, one T cell receptor beta chain is given with its context. The antigen remains unidentified. The sample originates from a study of T cell repertoires in cytomegalovirus infection. TCRdb redid the calling of the reads with MiXCR, one entry per CDR3 protein. This table holds under 850,000 distinct CDR3 sequences, about 33% found once. This CDR3 comprises 14 residues. CDR1 MNHEY and CDR2 SVGAGI come from the germline V gene. V lost 3 bases to trimming and J lost 6 bases; unmatched junction nucleotides: 5. The chain combines TRBV6-5 with TRBJ2-1; TRBD2 matches 7 bases. Sequencing used cultured PBMCs, obtained from culture after CMV antigen stimulation. The sequence derives from a human donor in good health (CMV status not recorded). Some clones in this sample may be carry-over from other donors' samples. In DNA form, the CDR3 reads TGTGCCAGCAGTTATGGTGGGGGGGTCAATGAGCAGTTCTTC. Translation: CASSYGGGVNEQFF.